The sample holds one count of the clone carrying this T cell receptor beta chain. The protocol was immunoSEQ multiplex PCR, while the TCRdb copy is restricted to in-frame clones and leaves out a portion. The sample has tens of thousands of clones, more than 75% seen once. This sample was taken from a study of T cell changes during pregnancy in multiple sclerosis. Germline lookup yields CDR1 MNHEY and CDR2 SVGAGI. The CDR3 consists of 13 residues. V was clipped by 0 bases and J by 5 bases, with 7 bases between them. Sequencing was performed on peripheral blood, taken in the third trimester of pregnancy. This TCR derives from a female donor in good health, enrolled as a control in a pregnancy study. The chain has TRBV6-5 and TRBJ1-2, with D possibly TRBD1 on 5 matching bases. The CDR3 DNA reads TGTGCCAGCAGTTACTCGGGGGGTTATGGCTACACCTTC. Translated: CASSYSGGYGYTF.